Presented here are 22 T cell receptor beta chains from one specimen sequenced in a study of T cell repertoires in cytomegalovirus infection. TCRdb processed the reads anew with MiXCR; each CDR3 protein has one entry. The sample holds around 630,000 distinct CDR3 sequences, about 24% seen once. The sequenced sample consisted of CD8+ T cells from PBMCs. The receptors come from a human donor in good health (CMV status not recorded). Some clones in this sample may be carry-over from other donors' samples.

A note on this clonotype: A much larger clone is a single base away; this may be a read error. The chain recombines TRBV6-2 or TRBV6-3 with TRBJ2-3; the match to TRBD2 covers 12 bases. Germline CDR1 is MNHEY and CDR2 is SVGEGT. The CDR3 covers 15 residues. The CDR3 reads CTSSFLAGGRDTQYF. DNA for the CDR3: TGTACCAGCAGTTTTCTAGCGGGGGGGCGAGATACGCAGTATTTT.

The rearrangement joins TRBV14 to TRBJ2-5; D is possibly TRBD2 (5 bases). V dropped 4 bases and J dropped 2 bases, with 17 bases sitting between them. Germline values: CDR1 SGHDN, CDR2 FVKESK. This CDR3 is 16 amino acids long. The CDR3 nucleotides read TGTGCCAGCAGCCTCGGGGAGAGCGTATGGCAAGAGACCCAGTACTTC. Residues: CASSLGESVWQETQYF.

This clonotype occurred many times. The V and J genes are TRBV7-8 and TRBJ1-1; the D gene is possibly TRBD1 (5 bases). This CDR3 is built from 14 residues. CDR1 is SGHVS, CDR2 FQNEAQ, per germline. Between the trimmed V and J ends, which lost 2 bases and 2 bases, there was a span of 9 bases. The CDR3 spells CASSLRGINTEAFF. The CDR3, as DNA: TGTGCCAGCAGCTTAAGGGGTATAAACACTGAAGCTTTCTTT.

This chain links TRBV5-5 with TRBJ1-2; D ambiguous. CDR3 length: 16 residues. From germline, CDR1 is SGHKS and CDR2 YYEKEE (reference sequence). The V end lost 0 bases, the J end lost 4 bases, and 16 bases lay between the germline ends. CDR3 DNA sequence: TGTGCCAGCAGCTTGGAGTCGGCCAGCCCGTCCTATGGCTACACCTTC. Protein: CASSLESASPSYGYTF.

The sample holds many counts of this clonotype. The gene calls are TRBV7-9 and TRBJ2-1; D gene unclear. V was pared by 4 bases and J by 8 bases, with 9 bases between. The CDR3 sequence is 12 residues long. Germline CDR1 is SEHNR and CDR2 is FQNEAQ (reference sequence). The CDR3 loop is CASSSRSDEQFF. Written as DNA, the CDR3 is TGTGCCAGCAGCTCCCGTAGTGATGAGCAGTTCTTC.

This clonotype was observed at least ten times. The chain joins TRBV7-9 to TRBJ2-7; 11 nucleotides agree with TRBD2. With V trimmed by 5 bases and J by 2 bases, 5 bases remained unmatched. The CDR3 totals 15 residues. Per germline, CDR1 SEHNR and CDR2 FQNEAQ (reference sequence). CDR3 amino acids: CASSPGLAVTYEQYF. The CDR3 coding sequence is TGTGCCAGCAGCCCGGGACTAGCGGTGACCTACGAGCAGTACTTC.

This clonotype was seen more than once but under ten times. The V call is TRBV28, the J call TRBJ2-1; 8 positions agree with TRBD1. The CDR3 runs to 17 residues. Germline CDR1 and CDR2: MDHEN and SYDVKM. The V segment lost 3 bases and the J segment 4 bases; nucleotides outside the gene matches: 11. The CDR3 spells CASSFETRQGHYNEQFF. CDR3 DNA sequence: TGTGCCAGCAGTTTTGAAACCCGACAGGGGCATTACAATGAGCAGTTCTTC.

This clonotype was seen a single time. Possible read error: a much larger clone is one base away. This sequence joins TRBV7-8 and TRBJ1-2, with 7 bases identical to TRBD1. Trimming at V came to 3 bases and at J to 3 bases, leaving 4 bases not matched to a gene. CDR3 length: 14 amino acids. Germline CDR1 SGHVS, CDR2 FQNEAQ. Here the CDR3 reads CASSLTGTDYGYTF. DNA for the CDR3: TGTGCCAGCAGCTTGACAGGGACTGACTATGGCTACACCTTC.

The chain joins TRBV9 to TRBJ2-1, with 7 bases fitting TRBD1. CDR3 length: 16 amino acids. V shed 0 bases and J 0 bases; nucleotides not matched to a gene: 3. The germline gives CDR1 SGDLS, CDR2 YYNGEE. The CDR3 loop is CASSVEGTDSYNEQFF. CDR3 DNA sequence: TGTGCCAGCAGCGTAGAAGGGACAGACTCCTACAATGAGCAGTTCTTC.

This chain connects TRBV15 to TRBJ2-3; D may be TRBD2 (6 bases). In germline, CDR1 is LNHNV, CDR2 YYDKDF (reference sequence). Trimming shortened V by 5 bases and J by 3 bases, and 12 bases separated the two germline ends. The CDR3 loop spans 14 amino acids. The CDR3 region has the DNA TGTGCCACCAGCCTTGGGGGGATGACAGATACGCAGTATTTT. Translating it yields CATSLGGMTDTQYF.

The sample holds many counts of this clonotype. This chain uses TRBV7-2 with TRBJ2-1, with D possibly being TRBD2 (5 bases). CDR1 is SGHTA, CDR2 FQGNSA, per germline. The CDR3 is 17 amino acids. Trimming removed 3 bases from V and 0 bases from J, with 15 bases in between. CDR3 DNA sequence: TGTGCCAGCAGCTTTACGGAGGTAACCCACTCCTACAATGAGCAGTTCTTC. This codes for CASSFTEVTHSYNEQFF.

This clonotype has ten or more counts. The CDR3 DNA follows: TGTGCCAGCAGTTTACGGGACAGAAGAGAGCAGTACGTC. As protein: CASSLRDRREQYV. The chain recombines TRBV28 with TRBJ2-7, with 7 bases aligning to TRBD1. The CDR3 length is 13 residues. V lost 2 bases, J lost 7 bases, and 5 bases stayed unmatched. From germline, CDR1 is MDHEN and CDR2 SYDVKM.

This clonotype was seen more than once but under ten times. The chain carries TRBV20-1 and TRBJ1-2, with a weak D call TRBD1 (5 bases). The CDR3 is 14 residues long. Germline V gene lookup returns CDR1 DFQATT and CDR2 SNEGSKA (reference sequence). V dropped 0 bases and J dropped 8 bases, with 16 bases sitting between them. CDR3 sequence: CSARDLGGGDGYTF. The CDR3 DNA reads TGCAGTGCTAGAGATCTCGGAGGAGGGGACGGCTACACCTTC.

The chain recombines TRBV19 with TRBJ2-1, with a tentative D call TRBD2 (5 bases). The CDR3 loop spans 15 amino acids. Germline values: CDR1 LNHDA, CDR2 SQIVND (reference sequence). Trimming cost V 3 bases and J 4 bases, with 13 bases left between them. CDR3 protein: CASSIGFRTYNEQFF. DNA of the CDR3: TGTGCCAGTAGTATCGGGTTCAGGACTTACAATGAGCAGTTCTTC.

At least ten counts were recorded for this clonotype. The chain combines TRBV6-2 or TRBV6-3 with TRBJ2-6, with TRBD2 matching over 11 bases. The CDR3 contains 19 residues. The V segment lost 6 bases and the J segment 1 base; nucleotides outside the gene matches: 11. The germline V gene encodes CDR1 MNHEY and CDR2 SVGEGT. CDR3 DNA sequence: TGTGCCAGCAGAACACCCCTAGCGGGGGGTAAATCTGGGGCCAACGTCCTGACTTTC. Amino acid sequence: CASRTPLAGGKSGANVLTF.

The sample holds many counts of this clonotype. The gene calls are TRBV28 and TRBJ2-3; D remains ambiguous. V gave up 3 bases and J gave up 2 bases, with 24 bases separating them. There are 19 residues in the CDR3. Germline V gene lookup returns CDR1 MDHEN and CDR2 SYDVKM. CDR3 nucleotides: TGTGCCAGCAGTTTCCCGACGTGGGTTTCAGGAACTACCACAGATACGCAGTATTTT. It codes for CASSFPTWVSGTTTDTQYF.

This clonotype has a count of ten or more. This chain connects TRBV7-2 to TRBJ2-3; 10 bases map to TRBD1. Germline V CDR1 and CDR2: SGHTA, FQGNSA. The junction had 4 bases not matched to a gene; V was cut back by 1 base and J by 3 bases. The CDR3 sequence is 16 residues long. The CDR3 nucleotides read TGTGCCAGCAGCTTAGGTCGGGGACAGGGGACAGATACGCAGTATTTT. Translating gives CASSLGRGQGTDTQYF.

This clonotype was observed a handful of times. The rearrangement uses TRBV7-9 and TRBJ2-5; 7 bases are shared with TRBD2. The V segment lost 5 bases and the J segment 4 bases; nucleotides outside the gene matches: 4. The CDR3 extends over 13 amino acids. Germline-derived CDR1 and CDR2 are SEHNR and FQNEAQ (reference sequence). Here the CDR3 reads CASSRDYRETQYF. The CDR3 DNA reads TGTGCCAGCAGCCGGGACTATAGAGAGACCCAGTACTTC. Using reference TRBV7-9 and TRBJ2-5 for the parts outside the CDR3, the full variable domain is DTGVSQNPRHKITKRGQNVTFRCDPISEHNRLYWYRQTLGQGPEFLTYFQNEAQLEKSRLLSDRFSAERPKGSFSTLEIQRTEQGDSAMYLCASSRDYRETQYFGPGTRLLVL.

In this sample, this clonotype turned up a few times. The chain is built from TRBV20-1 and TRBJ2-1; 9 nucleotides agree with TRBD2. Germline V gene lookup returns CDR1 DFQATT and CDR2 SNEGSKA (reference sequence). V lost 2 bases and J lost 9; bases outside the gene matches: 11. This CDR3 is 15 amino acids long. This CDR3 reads CSARTAGGPFFEQFF. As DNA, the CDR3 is TGCAGTGCTAGAACCGCGGGGGGGCCGTTCTTTGAGCAGTTCTTC.

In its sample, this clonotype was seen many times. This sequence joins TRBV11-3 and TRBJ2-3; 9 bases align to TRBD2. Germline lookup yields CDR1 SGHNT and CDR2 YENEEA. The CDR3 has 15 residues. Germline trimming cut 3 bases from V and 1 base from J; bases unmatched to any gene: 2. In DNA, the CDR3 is TGTGCCAGCAGCTTCGCGGGGGGGCGCACAGATACGCAGTATTTT. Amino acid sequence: CASSFAGGRTDTQYF.

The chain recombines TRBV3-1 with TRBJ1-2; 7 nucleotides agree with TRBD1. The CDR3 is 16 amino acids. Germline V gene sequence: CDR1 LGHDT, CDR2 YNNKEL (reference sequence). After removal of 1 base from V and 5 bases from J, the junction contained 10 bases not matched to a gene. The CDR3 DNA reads TGTGCCAGCAGCCAAGCTAAGACAGGGCGGGCATATGGCTACACCTTC. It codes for CASSQAKTGRAYGYTF.

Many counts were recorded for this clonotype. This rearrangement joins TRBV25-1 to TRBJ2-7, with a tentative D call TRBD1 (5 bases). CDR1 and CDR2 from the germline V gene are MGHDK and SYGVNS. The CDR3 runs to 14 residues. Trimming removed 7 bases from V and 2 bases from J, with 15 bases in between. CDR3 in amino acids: CASNRLSFPYEQYF. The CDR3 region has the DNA TGTGCCAGCAACAGGTTATCTTTCCCCTACGAGCAGTACTTC.